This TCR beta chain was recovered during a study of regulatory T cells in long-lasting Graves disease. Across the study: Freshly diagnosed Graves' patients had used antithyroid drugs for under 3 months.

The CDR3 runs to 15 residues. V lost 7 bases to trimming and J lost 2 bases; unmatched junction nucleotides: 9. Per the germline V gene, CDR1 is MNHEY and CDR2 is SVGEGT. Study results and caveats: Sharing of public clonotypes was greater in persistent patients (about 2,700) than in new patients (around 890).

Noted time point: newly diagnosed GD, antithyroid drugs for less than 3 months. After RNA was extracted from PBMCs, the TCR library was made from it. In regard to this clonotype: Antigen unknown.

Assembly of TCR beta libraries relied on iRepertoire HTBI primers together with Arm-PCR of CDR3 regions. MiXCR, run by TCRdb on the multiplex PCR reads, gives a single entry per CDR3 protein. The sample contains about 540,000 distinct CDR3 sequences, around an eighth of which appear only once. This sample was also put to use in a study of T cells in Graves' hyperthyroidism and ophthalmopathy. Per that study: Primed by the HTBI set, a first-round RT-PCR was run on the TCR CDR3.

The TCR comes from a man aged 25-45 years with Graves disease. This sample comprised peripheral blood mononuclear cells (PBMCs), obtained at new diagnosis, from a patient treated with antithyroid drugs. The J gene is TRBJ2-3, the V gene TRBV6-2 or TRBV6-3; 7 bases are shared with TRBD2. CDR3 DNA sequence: TGTGCCAGCAAACGTCGGCTAGCGGACACAGATACGCAGTATTTT. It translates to CASKRRLADTDTQYF.